Listed below are T cell receptor beta chains from one sample, sequenced in a study of T cells in Graves' hyperthyroidism and ophthalmopathy. TCRdb fed the multiplex PCR reads into MiXCR, producing one record per CDR3 protein. Of 550,000 to 700,000 distinct CDR3 sequences in the sample, roughly 50% were seen once. The sequencing input was peripheral blood or thyroid tissue (not recorded which). The receptors stem from an adult woman with Graves' disease, either hyperthyroidism or ophthalmopathy (not recorded which). The CDR3 runs from the conserved cysteine through the conserved F or W. A D gene is named only where the DNA matches it firmly. Size tells how often a clone was seen (once, few, many) or the class of an expanded clone, and some rows leave it out.

>few|NA|TRBJ2-2|18|TRBV27
TGTGCCAGCAGTTTAATTGGGTGGGGGATTACGAACACCGGGGAGCTGTTTTTT
CASSLIGWGITNTGELFF
>many|TRBD1|TRBJ2-7|14|TRBV19
TGTGCCAGTAGTTCCGCCGGGACAGAGTACGAGCAGTACTTC
CASSSAGTEYEQYF
>NA|NA|TRBJ2-5|11|TRBV20-1
TGCAGTGCTACAGGGACGGAGACCCAGTACTTC
CSATGTETQYF
>many|NA|TRBJ1-6|14|TRBV12-3/TRBV12-4
TGTGCCAGCAGCCCCCAGGGTTTCAATTCACCCCTCCACTTT
CASSPQGFNSPLHF
>NA|NA|TRBJ2-7|13|TRBV7-8
TGTGCCAGCAGCTTACGCAGTTCCCACGAGCAGTACTTC
CASSLRSSHEQYF
>many|TRBD1|TRBJ2-7|16|TRBV13
TGTGCCAGCAGCTTAACAGCGACAGGGGGTGGCTACGAGCAGTACTTC
CASSLTATGGGYEQYF
>NA|NA|TRBJ1-3|15|TRBV7-9
TGTGCCAGCAGCGTCACCCGTTCCTCTGGAAGCACCATATATTTT
CASSVTRSSGSTIYF
>many|NA|TRBJ2-2|14|TRBV2
TGTGCCAGCAAGCAGGACACGAACACCGGGGAGCTGTTTTTT
CASKQDTNTGELFF
>many|TRBD1|TRBJ1-1|12|TRBV29-1
TGCAGCGTTGAAGAGGGGACAGGTGCCCTTATCTTT
CSVEEGTGALIF
>NA|TRBD1|TRBJ2-7|13|TRBV7-9
TGTGCCAGCAGCCGGACAGGGTGCTACGAGCAGTACTTC
CASSRTGCYEQYF
>NA|NA|TRBJ1-1|13|TRBV19
TGTGCCAGTAGTACCTCCGGAAAAACTGAAGCTTTCTTT
CASSTSGKTEAFF
>few|TRBD2|TRBJ2-7|12|TRBV29-1
TGCAGCGTTCGGGGAGGGAACTACGAGCAGTACTTC
CSVRGGNYEQYF
>NA|NA|TRBJ1-2|13|TRBV7-9
TGTGCCAGCAGCTTTGGACCAGGGAATGGCTACACCTTC
CASSFGPGNGYTF
>NA|NA|TRBJ2-5|15|TRBV28
TGTGCCAGCAGTGTCCAGGCTCGTGAGCAAGAGACCCAGTACTTC
CASSVQAREQETQYF
>NA|TRBD1|TRBJ2-2|14|TRBV2
TGTGCCACAAACTCACAGGGGAGCACCGGGGAGCTGTTTTTT
CATNSQGSTGELFF
>few|NA|TRBJ1-1|14|TRBV2
TGTGCCAGCAGTGAATACTTGGGGAACACTGAAGCTTTCTTT
CASSEYLGNTEAFF
>NA|NA|TRBJ1-3|16|TRBV14
TGTGCCAGCAGCCAAGAGCCCAGTCACCTTGGAAACACCATATATTTT
CASSQEPSHLGNTIYF
>NA|NA|TRBJ2-5|14|TRBV7-9
TGTGCCAGCAGCGGGGACGGGCGCCAAGAGACCCAGTACTTC
CASSGDGRQETQYF
>NA|NA|TRBJ1-2|13|TRBV10-3
TGTGCCATCAGTGAGTGGGCAGGGTCTGGCTACACCTTC
CAISEWAGSGYTF
>many|NA|TRBJ1-4|14|TRBV12-3/TRBV12-4
TGTGCCAGCAGTTTGCGGCAGGAGGGTGAAAAACTGTTTTTT
CASSLRQEGEKLFF
>NA|NA|TRBJ2-2|9|TRBV29-1
TGCAGCGTACGAGGGGAGCTGTTTTTT
CSVRGELFF
>many|NA|TRBJ1-5|15|TRBV15
TGTGCCACCAGCAGAGGGGCCGGGCAGAATCAGCCCCAGCATTTT
CATSRGAGQNQPQHF
>NA|TRBD1|TRBJ1-4|17|TRBV5-1
TGCGCCAGCAGCTTTAATTCTTTGGACAGGGCTGATGAAAAACTGTTTTTT
CASSFNSLDRADEKLFF
>NA|TRBD2|TRBJ2-3|16|TRBV9
TGTGCCAGCAGCCCTGCCGGGACTAGCCCCACAGATACGCAGTATTTT
CASSPAGTSPTDTQYF
>many|NA|TRBJ1-2|12|TRBV5-4
TGTGCCAGCAGCTCAGGGACGGTCGGCTACACCTTC
CASSSGTVGYTF
>many|TRBD1|TRBJ1-2|15|TRBV3-1
TGTGCCAGCAGCCAAGATCGAAGCAGGGGACAGGGCTACACCTTC
CASSQDRSRGQGYTF
>NA|NA|TRBJ2-7|14|TRBV7-9
TGTGCCAGCAGCGCCTGGACAGCCTTATACGAGCAGTACTTC
CASSAWTALYEQYF
>NA|NA|TRBJ1-2|12|TRBV29-1
TGCAGCGTTGCGGGGTTCAGGGATGGCTACACCTTC
CSVAGFRDGYTF
>NA|NA|TRBJ1-1|14|TRBV6-1
TGTGCCAGCAGTAGGTCGGGGGGTATGGCTGAAGCTTTCTTT
CASSRSGGMAEAFF
>few|NA|TRBJ1-6|13|TRBV2
TGTGCCAGCAAGAGGCAGAATAATTCACCCCTCCACTTT
CASKRQNNSPLHF
>NA|TRBD2|TRBJ2-5|12|TRBV29-1
TGCAGCATGGGACTAGCGCGGCAGACCCAGTACTTC
CSMGLARQTQYF
>NA|NA|TRBJ1-5|15|TRBV24-1
TGTGCCACCAGTGATCTCGGAGGTAGCAATCAGCCCCAGCATTTT
CATSDLGGSNQPQHF
>many|NA|TRBJ2-2|17|TRBV11-3
TGTGCCAGCAGCCTATCCCAGGGTCAGCGGAACACCGGGGAGCTGTTTTTT
CASSLSQGQRNTGELFF
>many|NA|TRBJ1-1|12|TRBV29-1
TGCAGCGCCCAGACAGCAGCCACTGAAGCTTTCTTT
CSAQTAATEAFF
>many|NA|TRBJ2-2|13|TRBV29-1
TGCAGCGCCCCGGGACAGAACACCGGGGAGCTGTTTTTT
CSAPGQNTGELFF
>NA|NA|TRBJ2-2|15|TRBV7-2
TGTGCCAGCAGCTTATGGGCCAAGGGCTACAATGAGCTGTTTTTT
CASSLWAKGYNELFF
>many|TRBD2|TRBJ2-5|14|TRBV9
TGTGCCAGCAGCGCTCCTAGCGGTAAAGAGACCCAGTACTTC
CASSAPSGKETQYF
>many|NA|TRBJ1-5|14|TRBV9
TGTGCCAGCAGCGTAGGGAGTTTCAATCAGCCCCAGCATTTT
CASSVGSFNQPQHF
>NA|NA|TRBJ2-7|14|TRBV10-3
TGTGCCATCATGAGTTCAGGACTCTCCTACGAGCAGTACTTC
CAIMSSGLSYEQYF
>many|NA|TRBJ1-5|15|TRBV9
TGTGCCAGCAGCGTAGGTGGCAGGGTTGATCAGCCCCAGCATTTT
CASSVGGRVDQPQHF
>many|TRBD1|TRBJ1-5|13|TRBV10-3
TGTGCCATCACCGACAGGGTGTCTCAGCCCCAGCATTTT
CAITDRVSQPQHF